This T cell receptor (beta chain) appears in the sequencing data of a study of T cells expressing NK-cell markers. Across the study: Investigators obtained TCR beta repertoires from sorted CD3+CD56+NKG2C+, CD3+CD56+NKG2C- and CD3+CD56-NKG2C+ T cells. Seven of eight sequenced donors tested HCMV-seropositive; one tested seronegative.

Libraries used 5'RACE template switching adding universal primer site and UMIs. From the 5' RACE reads, TCRdb lists one entry per CDR3 protein and no DNA. In all, the sample yields about 460,000 distinct CDR3 sequences. The CDR3 runs to 15 residues. The TCR was taken from a woman between 50 and 59 years old in good health. The V and J genes are TRBV12-3 or TRBV12-4 and TRBJ2-7; no DNA is available, so the TRBD1 call from TCRdb remains unchecked. The sample comprised blood T cells: a sorted CD56 or NKG2C T cell subset, CD4+ or CD8+ T cells, or bulk PBMC T cells (not recorded which). The CDR3 loop reads CASTKAGQTRPQQYF.